The 30 T cell receptor beta chains listed next were all sequenced from one sample in a study of blood T cell repertoires in COVID-19. TCRdb's copy holds only in-frame clones and misses some; the assay was immunoSEQ multiplex PCR. Seen here are 150,000 to 200,000 clones, approximately 80% observed once, and the top ten hold roughly 13%. The specimen sequenced was PBMCs or T cells enriched from blood (not recorded which). These receptors originate from a woman aged 55-75 years who had recovered from COVID-19.

This chain connects TRBV29-1 to TRBJ2-7; the D gene is possibly TRBD1 (5 bases). Trimming pared 2 bases from V and 6 bases from J, leaving 11 bases between. The CDR3 has 12 residues. The germline gives CDR1 SQVTM, CDR2 ANQGSEA. CDR3 amino acids: CSVETIRGEQYF. CDR3 coding DNA: TGCAGCGTTGAAACAATTAGGGGCGAGCAGTACTTC.

Only one count was recorded for this clone. The rearrangement joins TRBV5-1 to TRBJ1-3, with D uncertain. V dropped 0 bases and J dropped 4 bases, with 8 bases sitting between them. Germline values: CDR1 SGHRS, CDR2 YFSETQ. CDR3 length equals 14 residues. In DNA form, the CDR3 reads TGCGCCAGCAGCTTGGTTCCGGGGGGAAACACCATATATTTT. The encoded protein is CASSLVPGGNTIYF.

V usage is TRBV27 and J usage is TRBJ2-5; 7 bases agree with TRBD2. The ends lost 4 bases at V and 5 bases at J; junction bases unmatched: 7. This CDR3 region has 14 residues. CDR1 is MNHEY and CDR2 is SMNVEV in the germline V gene (reference sequence). CDR3 residues: CASSWAGVGETQYF. The CDR3 nucleotides are TGTGCCAGCAGTTGGGCGGGAGTTGGCGAGACCCAGTACTTC.

The chain couples TRBV2 to TRBJ1-2; 10 nucleotides line up with TRBD1. The CDR3 length is 15 residues. V dropped 5 bases and J dropped 4; count of bases not matched to a gene: 7. Germline V CDR1 and CDR2: SNHLY, FYNNEI. CDR3 nucleotides: TGTGCCAGCAGTTCCATGACAGGGGGCCCCTATGGCTACACCTTC. Its translation is CASSSMTGGPYGYTF.

This clone was counted between two and nine times. This chain links TRBV30 with TRBJ2-1, with TRBD2 matching over 8 bases. The CDR3 totals 15 residues. V gave up 4 bases and J gave up 10 bases; unmatched junction bases: 15. Germline V gene sequence: CDR1 GTSNPN, CDR2 SVGIG (reference sequence). As DNA, the CDR3 is TGTGCCTGGAATGTCGGCGGGGGGCCCGGGGAAGAGCAGTTCTTC. Its translation is CAWNVGGGPGEEQFF.

The chain carries TRBV25-1 and TRBJ1-1; D is ambiguous. V lost 1 base and J lost 11, with 20 bases in between. The CDR3 extends over 15 amino acids. Per germline, CDR1 MGHDK and CDR2 SYGVNS. DNA for the CDR3: TGTGCCAGCAGTGAATCCCCGACTGCCCTCTCGGGGGCTTTCTTT. It codes for CASSESPTALSGAFF.

The rearrangement joins TRBV24-1 to TRBJ2-5; D gene uncertain. CDR3 length: 13 residues. Germline V lookup: CDR1 KGHDR, CDR2 SFDVKD. Trimming left V 2 bases short and J 2 bases short, with 5 bases between. DNA of the CDR3: TGTGCCACCAGTGATTCCCTACAAGAGACCCAGTACTTC. Translation gives CATSDSLQETQYF.

The CDR3 DNA reads TGTGCCAGCAGCCTCGCGGCTAGCGGGGACTTCGGGACCCAGTACTTC. It translates to CASSLAASGDFGTQYF. This chain links TRBV3-1 (or the pseudogene TRBV3-2) with TRBJ2-5, with TRBD2 matching over 9 bases. V dropped 4 bases and J dropped 7; count of bases not matched to a gene: 13. This CDR3 is built from 16 residues. CDR1 and CDR2 from the germline V gene are LGHDT and YNNKEL (reference sequence).

The V gene is TRBV21-1, the J gene TRBJ2-7; the table calls TRBD1, which could not be checked here. TRBV21-1 represents a pseudogene. CDR3 length equals 16 residues. Here the CDR3 reads CASSNEDRAKTNEQYF. As DNA, the CDR3 is TGTGCCAGCAGCAATGAGGACAGGGCTAAAACCAACGAGCAGTACTTC.

This chain links TRBV5-1 with TRBJ1-1; maybe TRBD1 (6 bases). Germline V lookup: CDR1 SGHRS, CDR2 YFSETQ. This CDR3 spans 14 amino acids. Trimming took off 2 bases at V and 3 bases at J, with 11 bases between the two ends. In nucleotides, the CDR3 is TGCGCCAGCAGCTTAGGGACAACCGACACTGAAGCTTTCTTT. Translated: CASSLGTTDTEAFF.

The chain has TRBV20-1 and TRBJ2-1; the match to TRBD2 covers 8 bases. CDR3 length: 12 residues. J was trimmed by 15 bases and V by 3 bases; bases with no gene match: 10. Germline values: CDR1 DFQATT, CDR2 SNEGSKA (reference sequence). The CDR3 bases are TGCAGTGCTAGTCTGGCGGGGGGTATCCCGTTCTTC. Protein product: CSASLAGGIPFF.

The CDR3 here is CASSRGTGPRGANVLTF. In DNA, the CDR3 is TGTGCCAGCAGCCGGGGGACAGGTCCGCGGGGGGCCAACGTCCTGACTTTC. The rearrangement links TRBV11-3 to TRBJ2-6; TRBD1 matches at 8 bases. CDR3 length: 17 residues. Germline-derived CDR1 and CDR2 are SGHNT and YENEEA. V was clipped by 5 bases and J by 4 bases; unmatched bases: 10.

This clone has more than one count but fewer than ten. The rearrangement links TRBV19 to TRBJ1-6; no clear D gene. CDR1 is LNHDA and CDR2 is SQIVND in the germline V gene (reference sequence). With 6 bases removed from V and 4 bases from J, the gap between germline ends came to 7 bases. This CDR3 comprises 13 residues. Written as DNA, the CDR3 is TGTGCCAGTAGCGGGAGGTATAATTCACCCCTCCACTTT. Translated: CASSGRYNSPLHF.

V is TRBV7-9 and J is TRBJ1-2; D is uncertain. The V gene's germline CDR1 is SEHNR and CDR2 FQNEAQ (reference sequence). The CDR3 loop spans 13 amino acids. The V end lost 8 bases, the J end lost 0 bases, and 10 bases lay between the germline ends. The CDR3 sequence: CASQASTNYGYTF. The CDR3, as DNA: TGTGCCAGCCAGGCCTCGACTAACTATGGCTACACCTTC.

This clone was observed a few times. V is TRBV6-1 and J is TRBJ2-5; D may be TRBD1 (7 bases). Germline CDR1 and CDR2: MNHNS and SASEGT. V lost 2 bases to trimming and J lost 5 bases, with 12 bases between them. The CDR3 runs 14 residues. In DNA, the CDR3 is TGTGCCAGCAGTGAACAGGGGGGCGGCGAGACCCAGTACTTC. Translated: CASSEQGGGETQYF.

CDR3 DNA sequence: TGTGCCAGCAGCCACCCGGGCAGGGGGCAAGAGACCCAGTACTTC. This codes for CASSHPGRGQETQYF. J is TRBJ2-5 and V is TRBV7-9; TRBD1 matches at 7 bases. Germline CDR1 and CDR2: SEHNR and FQNEAQ (reference sequence). V was pared by 5 bases and J by 2 bases, with 8 bases of the junction left unmatched. The CDR3 spans 15 residues. Looking up the rest from reference TRBV7-9 and TRBJ2-5 gives the full variable domain: DTGVSQNPRHKITKRGQNVTFRCDPISEHNRLYWYRQTLGQGPEFLTYFQNEAQLEKSRLLSDRFSAERPKGSFSTLEIQRTEQGDSAMYLCASSHPGRGQETQYFGPGTRLLVL.

The rearrangement links TRBV11-2 to TRBJ1-1; D may be TRBD1 (5 bases). CDR3 length: 14 amino acids. The V gene lost 3 bases and the J gene lost 4 bases, with 12 bases spanning the gap. The germline CDR1 and CDR2 sequences are SGHAT and FQNNGV. CDR3 in DNA: TGTGCCAGCAGCTTGTCAAGGGGCAGCACTGAAGCTTTCTTT. Translation gives CASSLSRGSTEAFF.

The chain is built from TRBV10-3 and TRBJ2-7, with D possibly being TRBD1 (6 bases). The CDR3 totals 16 residues. Between the trimmed V and J ends, which lost 3 bases and 2 bases, there was a span of 17 bases. The germline CDR1 and CDR2 sequences are ENHRY and SYGVKD. This CDR3 is CAISDTLPDSTYEQYF. The CDR3 DNA reads as TGTGCCATCAGTGACACCCTACCGGACAGTACCTACGAGCAGTACTTC.

This clone was counted between two and nine times. The J gene is TRBJ2-7, the V gene TRBV27; 12 nucleotides align to TRBD1. After removal of 5 bases from V and 7 bases from J, the junction contained 9 bases not matched to a gene. The CDR3 has 15 amino acids. Germline V lookup: CDR1 MNHEY, CDR2 SMNVEV (reference sequence). The CDR3 DNA sequence: TGTGCCAGCAGTACGACCGGGACAGGGGGCGTAGAGCAGTACTTC. Residues: CASSTTGTGGVEQYF.

CDR3 sequence reads: CASSPTSGGRQTQYF. CDR3 coding DNA: TGTGCCAGCAGCCCTACTAGCGGGGGGAGGCAGACCCAGTACTTC. The chain recombines TRBV5-4 with TRBJ2-5; 12 nucleotides agree with TRBD2. Germline-derived CDR1 and CDR2 are SGHNT and YYREEE (reference sequence). The CDR3 has 15 amino acids. The V and J ends lost 4 bases and 6 bases, in that order; junction bases with no gene match: 7.

The chain carries TRBV7-2 and TRBJ2-5; maybe TRBD1 (6 bases). There are 14 residues in the CDR3. V was pared by 5 bases and J by 5 bases, with 15 bases between. Germline CDR1 reads SGHTA; CDR2 reads FQGNSA. This chain's CDR3 is CASSLEFGGETQYF. The CDR3, as DNA: TGTGCCAGCAGCCTCGAATTTGGGGGCGAGACCCAGTACTTC.

This clone was observed once. The J gene is TRBJ1-5, the V gene TRBV4-2; the match to TRBD1 covers 7 bases. CDR1 is LGHNA and CDR2 is YNFKEQ in the germline V gene. Trimming removed 0 bases from V and 4 bases from J; junction bases left unmatched: 3. The CDR3 extends over 15 amino acids. The CDR3 loop is CASSQEWDRNQPQHF. CDR3 DNA sequence: TGTGCCAGCAGCCAAGAATGGGACAGAAATCAGCCCCAGCATTTT.

This clone was detected once. The V and J genes are TRBV9 and TRBJ2-1; D is unresolved. The V gene lost 0 bases and the J gene lost 2 bases, with 9 bases spanning the gap. The CDR3 loop spans 15 amino acids. The germline CDR1 and CDR2 sequences are SGDLS and YYNGEE. CDR3 bases: TGTGCCAGCAGCGTAGACCAGCGTCCCTACAATGAGCAGTTCTTC. As protein: CASSVDQRPYNEQFF.

The chain recombines TRBV9 with TRBJ2-5; 7 positions match TRBD2. CDR1 SGDLS and CDR2 YYNGEE come from the germline V gene. This CDR3 is 15 amino acids long. Trimming removed 0 bases from V and 2 bases from J; junction bases left unmatched: 4. CDR3 protein: CASSVAGSGQETQYF. In DNA, the CDR3 is TGTGCCAGCAGCGTAGCGGGTAGCGGGCAAGAGACCCAGTACTTC. Full variable domain (missing parts from reference TRBV9 and TRBJ2-5): DSGVTQTPKHLITATGQRVTLRCSPRSGDLSVYWYQQSLDQGLQFLIQYYNGEERAKGNILERFSAQQFPDLHSELNLSSLELGDSALYFCASSVAGSGQETQYFGPGTRLLVL.

The V and J genes are TRBV27 and TRBJ1-2; 7 bases are a match to TRBD1. The V segment lost 2 bases and the J segment 2 bases; nucleotides outside the gene matches: 5. Germline-derived CDR1 and CDR2 are MNHEY and SMNVEV (reference sequence). This CDR3 is 15 amino acids long. CDR3 in amino acids: CASSLGSGGNYGYTF. CDR3 sequence (DNA): TGTGCCAGCAGTTTAGGCTCAGGGGGAAACTATGGCTACACCTTC.

This clone was picked up a small number of times. The J gene is TRBJ1-2, the V gene TRBV7-9; no firm D call. Germline V gives CDR1 SEHNR, CDR2 FQNEAQ (reference sequence). The CDR3 has 12 amino acids. The V and J ends lost 1 base and 7 bases respectively, with 7 bases between them. CDR3 DNA: TGTGCCAGCAGCTTAGGGAGTGTTGGCTACACCTTC. Its translation: CASSLGSVGYTF.

CDR3 sequence (DNA): TGTGCCAGCAGCCGGGACATAAACACTGAAGCTTTCTTT. It translates to CASSRDINTEAFF. The chain couples TRBV9 to TRBJ1-1; a weak D match, TRBD1 (6 bases). Trimming removed 4 bases from V and 2 bases from J, with 9 bases in between. The CDR3 has 13 amino acids. The germline CDR1 and CDR2 sequences are SGDLS and YYNGEE.

This chain uses TRBV3-1 (or the pseudogene TRBV3-2) with TRBJ2-3, with D possibly TRBD2 on 7 matching bases. In germline, CDR1 is LGHDT, CDR2 YNNKEL (reference sequence). CDR3 size: 16 residues. The V and J ends lost 4 bases and 5 bases respectively, with 19 bases between them. Here the CDR3 reads CASSPYLGGQGDTQYF. In nucleotides, the CDR3 is TGTGCCAGCAGCCCCTACTTGGGGGGGCAGGGAGATACGCAGTATTTT.

This chain joins TRBV5-1 and TRBJ2-3, with a weak D call TRBD2 (5 bases). Germline loops: CDR1 SGHRS, CDR2 YFSETQ. The ends were cut back, 4 bases at V and 7 bases at J, with 7 bases in the middle. This CDR3 is 11 amino acids long. The CDR3 is CASSGENTQYF. DNA for the CDR3: TGCGCCAGCAGCGGGGAGAATACGCAGTATTTT.

This rearrangement joins TRBV28 to TRBJ2-3, with 11 bases that match TRBD1. CDR1 is MDHEN, CDR2 SYDVKM, per germline. The CDR3 has 14 amino acids. J gave up 4 bases and V 3 bases, and 0 bases lay outside the gene matches. CDR3 sequence (DNA): TGTGCCAGCAGTTTGGGACAGGGGGCAGATACGCAGTATTTT. Protein product: CASSLGQGADTQYF. Supplemented by reference TRBV28 and TRBJ2-3, the full variable domain reads DVKVTQSSRYLVKRTGEKVFLECVQDMDHENMFWYRQDPGLGLRLIYFSYDVKMKEKGDIPEGYSVSREKKERFSLILESASTNQTSMYLCASSLGQGADTQYFGPGTRLTVL.